The sequence of this T cell receptor (beta chain) was determined in a study of radiation and T cells in renal cell carcinoma. Time point defined: blood 2 weeks post-SBRT. Treatment of the sample: 15 Gy SBRT to primary tumor, nephrectomy 4 weeks later. Radiation-treated patients gave blood at baseline, week 2 and week 4. This renal cell carcinoma was of the clear cell type. The data were produced by immunoSEQ multiplex PCR, yet TCRdb's version contains in-frame clones alone and is incomplete. The sample holds roughly 150,000 clones; roughly 87% are singletons and the top ten take over 10%. V lost 0 bases and J 7 bases, leaving 12 bases between the germline ends. The CDR3 sequence is 14 residues long. Germline V CDR1 and CDR2: SNHLY, FYNNEI.

The TCR comes from a woman aged 45-65 years with renal cell carcinoma. This sequence joins TRBV2 and TRBJ2-5; D remains unclear. The sample consisted of blood, taken from a patient whose treatment included radiotherapy and nephrectomy. The CDR3 is CASSEAHGVRTQYF. The CDR3 DNA sequence: TGTGCCAGCAGTGAAGCGCATGGGGTCAGGACCCAGTACTTC.